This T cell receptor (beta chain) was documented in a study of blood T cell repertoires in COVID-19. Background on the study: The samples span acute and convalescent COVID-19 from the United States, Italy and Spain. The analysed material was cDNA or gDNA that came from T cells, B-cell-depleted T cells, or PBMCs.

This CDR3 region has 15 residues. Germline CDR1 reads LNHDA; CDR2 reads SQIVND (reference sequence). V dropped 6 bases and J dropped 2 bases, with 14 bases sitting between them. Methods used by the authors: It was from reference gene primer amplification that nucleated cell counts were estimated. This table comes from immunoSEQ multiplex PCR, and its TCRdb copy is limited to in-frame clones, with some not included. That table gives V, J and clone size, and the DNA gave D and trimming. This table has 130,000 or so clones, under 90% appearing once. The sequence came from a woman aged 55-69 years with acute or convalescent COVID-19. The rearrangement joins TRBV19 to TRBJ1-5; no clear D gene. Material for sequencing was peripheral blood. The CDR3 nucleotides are TGTGCCAGTAGGGTGTCGAGAATTGGCAATCAGCCCCAGCATTTT. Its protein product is CASRVSRIGNQPQHF.